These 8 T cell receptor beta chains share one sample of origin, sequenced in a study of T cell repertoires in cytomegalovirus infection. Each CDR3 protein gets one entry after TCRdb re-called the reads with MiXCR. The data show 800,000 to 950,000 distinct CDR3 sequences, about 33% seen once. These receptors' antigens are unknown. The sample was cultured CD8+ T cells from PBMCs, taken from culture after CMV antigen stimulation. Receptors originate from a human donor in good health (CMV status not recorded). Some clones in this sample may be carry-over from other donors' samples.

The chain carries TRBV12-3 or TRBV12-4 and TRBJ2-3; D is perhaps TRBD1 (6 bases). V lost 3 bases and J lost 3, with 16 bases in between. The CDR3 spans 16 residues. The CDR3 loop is CASSFLTGGVTDTQYF. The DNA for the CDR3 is TGTGCCAGCAGTTTCTTGACTGGGGGCGTAACAGATACGCAGTATTTT.

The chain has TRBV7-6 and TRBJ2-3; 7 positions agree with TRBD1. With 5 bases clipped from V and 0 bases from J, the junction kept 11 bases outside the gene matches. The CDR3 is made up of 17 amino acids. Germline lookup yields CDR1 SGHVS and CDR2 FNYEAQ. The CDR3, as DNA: TGTGCCAGCAGCCCCGCTCCAACAGGGGTGAGCACAGATACGCAGTATTTT. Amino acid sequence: CASSPAPTGVSTDTQYF.

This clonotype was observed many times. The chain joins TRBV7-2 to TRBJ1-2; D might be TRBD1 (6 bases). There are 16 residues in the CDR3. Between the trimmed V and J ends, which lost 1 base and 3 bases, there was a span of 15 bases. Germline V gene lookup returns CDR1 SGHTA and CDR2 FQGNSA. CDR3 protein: CASSLVVQGRDYGYTF. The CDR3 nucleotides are TGTGCCAGCAGCTTAGTCGTCCAGGGGAGGGACTATGGCTACACCTTC.

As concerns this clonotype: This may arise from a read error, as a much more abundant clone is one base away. The CDR3 here is CASSSGTGVYTEVFF. The DNA for the CDR3 is TGTGCCAGCAGCTCCGGGACAGGGGTGTACACTGAAGTTTTCTTT. The chain recombines TRBV7-8 with TRBJ1-1; 10 nucleotides align to TRBD1. Looked up from germline, CDR1 is SGHVS and CDR2 is FQNEAQ. This CDR3 has 15 residues.

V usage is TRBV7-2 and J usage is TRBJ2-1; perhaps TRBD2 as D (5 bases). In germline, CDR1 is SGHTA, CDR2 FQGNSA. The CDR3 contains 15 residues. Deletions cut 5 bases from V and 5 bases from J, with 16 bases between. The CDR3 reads CASSPGLGYDNEQFF. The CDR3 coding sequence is TGTGCCAGCAGCCCAGGACTCGGATACGACAATGAGCAGTTCTTC.

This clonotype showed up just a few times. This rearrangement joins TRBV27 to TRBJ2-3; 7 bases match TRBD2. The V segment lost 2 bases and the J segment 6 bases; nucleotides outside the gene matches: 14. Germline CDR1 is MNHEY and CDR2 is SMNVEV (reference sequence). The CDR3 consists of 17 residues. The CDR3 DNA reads TGTGCCAGCAGTTTAATGGGGAGGACTAGTTTGATGGATACGCAGTATTTT. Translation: CASSLMGRTSLMDTQYF.

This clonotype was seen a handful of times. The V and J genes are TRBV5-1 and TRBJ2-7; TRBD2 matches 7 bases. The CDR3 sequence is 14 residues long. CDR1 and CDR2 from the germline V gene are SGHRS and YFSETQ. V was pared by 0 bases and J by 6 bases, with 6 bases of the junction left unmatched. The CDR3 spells CASSLGGGISEQYF. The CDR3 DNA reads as TGCGCCAGCAGCTTGGGGGGGGGGATAAGCGAGCAGTACTTC.

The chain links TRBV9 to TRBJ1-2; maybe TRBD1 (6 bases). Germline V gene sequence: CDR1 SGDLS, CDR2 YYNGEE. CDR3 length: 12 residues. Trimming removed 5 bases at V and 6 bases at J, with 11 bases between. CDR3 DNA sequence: TGTGCCAGCAGGGCGGGGACACATGGCTACACCTTC. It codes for CASRAGTHGYTF.